The clone carrying this T cell receptor beta chain came up many times. Its target is not known. Germline-derived CDR1 and CDR2 are LNHNV and YYDKDF (reference sequence). V dropped 1 base and J dropped 6; count of bases not matched to a gene: 8. The CDR3 spans 15 residues. This sample stems from a study of T-cell reconstitution after alpha-beta-depleted transplantation in children. General study results and limits: TCRbeta diversity was high at day 60 in some patients (a result of surviving recipient T cells and thymic progenitors).

Preparation of the TCRbeta library used unique molecular identifiers. A single record per CDR3 protein comes from TCRdb applying MiXCR to the PCR reads. The repertoire holds about 7,200 distinct CDR3 sequences, with 4% to 5.5% as singletons. This TCR was sampled from a child less than two years old who had a stem cell transplant for acute myeloid leukemia, so the T cells may come from the graft donor. The rearrangement uses TRBV15 and TRBJ2-7; 8 nucleotides match TRBD1. Sequenced material: PBMCs, mostly from graft donor cells, taken 180 days after TCRalphabeta/CD19-depleted stem cell transplant. The CDR3 DNA sequence: TGTGCCACCAGCAGAGGGCGACAGGGGAACTTCGAGCAGTACTTC. As protein: CATSRGRQGNFEQYF.